These T cell receptor beta chains were read from a single sample in a study of shared clonotypes between healthy human individuals. This table comes from immunoSEQ multiplex PCR, and its TCRdb copy is limited to in-frame clones, with some not included. In the table there are about 490,000 clones, 76% of which are singletons. Sequencing was performed on PBMCs. The receptors were gathered from a woman between 35 and 50 years old in good health. Some clones in this sample may be carry-over from other donors' samples. Each CDR3 is given with its conserved first and last residue. Each record gives: D gene, V gene, J gene, clone size, CDR3 DNA, CDR3 protein. D genes are given only for firm matches. A clone size is listed for some rows: how often the clone was seen (once, few, many), or a class if it is expanded.

D gene: .
V gene: TRBV18
J gene: TRBJ2-2
clone size: .
CDR3 DNA: TGTGCCAGCTCACCCTCGAACACCGGGGAGCTGTTTTTT
CDR3 protein: CASSPSNTGELFF

D gene: .
V gene: TRBV6-5
J gene: TRBJ2-3
clone size: few
CDR3 DNA: TGTGCCAGCAGCCGCCTTACTAGCGATACGCAGTATTTT
CDR3 protein: CASSRLTSDTQYF

D gene: .
V gene: TRBV14
J gene: TRBJ2-7
clone size: once
CDR3 DNA: TGTGCCAGCAGCGCAGCTGCAGGACAGTTCCCCTACGGGCAGTACTTC
CDR3 protein: CASSAAAGQFPYGQYF

D gene: .
V gene: TRBV6-6
J gene: TRBJ1-5
clone size: .
CDR3 DNA: TGTGCCAGCAGTTCCACGACGGATCAGCCCCAGCATTTT
CDR3 protein: CASSSTTDQPQHF

D gene: .
V gene: TRBV27
J gene: TRBJ2-1
clone size: .
CDR3 DNA: TGTGCCAGCAGTTTAAAGGACGGGGATTATTTGGGACACAATGAGCAGTTCTTC
CDR3 protein: CASSLKDGDYLGHNEQFF

D gene: .
V gene: TRBV28
J gene: TRBJ2-5
clone size: .
CDR3 DNA: TGTGCCAGCATTAGGGGTGGGGAGGAGACCCAGTACTTC
CDR3 protein: CASIRGGEETQYF

D gene: TRBD1
V gene: TRBV28
J gene: TRBJ2-3
clone size: .
CDR3 DNA: TGTGCCAGCAGTTCAGGGACAGATAGGGATACGCAGTATTTT
CDR3 protein: CASSSGTDRDTQYF

D gene: .
V gene: TRBV2
J gene: TRBJ2-3
clone size: .
CDR3 DNA: TGTGCCAGCAGGGCTACAGGGTCAGATACGCAGTATTTT
CDR3 protein: CASRATGSDTQYF

D gene: .
V gene: TRBV28
J gene: TRBJ1-1
clone size: .
CDR3 DNA: TGTGCCAGCTACCGAAACACTGAAGCTTTCTTT
CDR3 protein: CASYRNTEAFF

D gene: .
V gene: TRBV28
J gene: TRBJ1-2
clone size: once
CDR3 DNA: TGTGCCAGCAGTTTAAGGCAAGTGAGCTACACCTTC
CDR3 protein: CASSLRQVSYTF